Below are 8 T cell receptor beta chains sequenced from a single sample in a study of beta chain features in type 1 diabetes. Their antigen targets remain unknown. cDNA synthesis used the whole RNA isolate, giving expressed TCRB sequences. TCRdb's table, derived via immunoSEQ multiplex PCR, lists solely in-frame clones and lacks some. The sample carries fewer than 300,000 clones, around 20% recorded once. Findings of the study overall: Type 1 diabetes patients had moderately but significantly shorter TCRB CDR3s in all four CD4+ subsets.

The sequencing input was naive CD4+ T cells from blood. The receptor source for this set is a woman aged 40 to 50 with type 1 diabetes.

The chain uses TRBV9 and TRBJ2-7; 7 positions agree with TRBD1. Per the germline V gene, CDR1 is SGDLS and CDR2 is YYNGEE. V lost 2 bases to trimming and J lost 1 base; unmatched junction nucleotides: 3. CDR3 length equals 14 residues. The CDR3: CASSVSTGSYEQYF. The CDR3, as DNA: TGTGCCAGCAGCGTTTCGACAGGGTCCTACGAGCAGTACTTC.

This sequence joins TRBV25-1 and TRBJ2-1, with a tentative D call TRBD1 (5 bases). The CDR3 spans 15 residues. Looked up from germline, CDR1 is MGHDK and CDR2 is SYGVNS. V lost 6 bases and J lost 7, with 19 bases in between. This chain's CDR3 is CASSPGSGFGNEQFF. The CDR3 nucleotides read TGTGCCAGCAGCCCAGGGTCGGGCTTCGGGAATGAGCAGTTCTTC. Full variable domain (outside the CDR3, taken from reference TRBV25-1 and TRBJ2-1): EADIYQTPRYLVIGTGKKITLECSQTMGHDKMYWYQQDPGMELHLIHYSYGVNSTEKGDLSSESTVSRIRTEHFPLTLESARPSHTSQYLCASSPGSGFGNEQFFGPGTRLTVL.

This chain uses TRBV4-1 with TRBJ2-2, with D perhaps matching TRBD1 (5 bases). CDR3 size: 14 residues. The germline gives CDR1 MGHRA, CDR2 YSYEKL. Trimming took 6 bases from V and 7 from J, leaving 15 bases between them. The CDR3 here is CASSDLGEDGELFF. In nucleotides, the CDR3 is TGCGCCAGCAGTGACCTAGGGGAAGACGGGGAGCTGTTTTTT.

The V gene is TRBV4-2, the J gene TRBJ1-6, with D unresolved. Germline loops: CDR1 LGHNA, CDR2 YNFKEQ. The germline V and J ends were trimmed by 5 bases and 7 bases, with 6 bases remaining between them. The CDR3 consists of 12 residues. The CDR3 spells CASSNRNSPLHF. The CDR3 region has the DNA TGTGCCAGCAGCAACAGAAATTCACCCCTCCACTTT.

The V and J genes are TRBV12-5 and TRBJ2-2; D not resolved. CDR1 is LGHNT and CDR2 is FRNRAP in the germline V gene. This CDR3 contains 12 residues. Between the trimmed V and J ends, which lost 2 bases and 4 bases, there was a span of 2 bases. The CDR3 spells CASGLLTGELFF. The CDR3 DNA is TGTGCTAGTGGTTTGCTCACCGGGGAGCTGTTTTTT. The variable domain in full, completed from reference TRBV12-5 and TRBJ2-2, reads DARVTQTPRHKVTEMGQEVTMRCQPILGHNTVFWYRQTMMQGLELLAYFRNRAPLDDSGMPKDRFSAEMPDATLATLKIQPSEPRDSAVYFCASGLLTGELFFGEGSRLTVL.

This chain connects TRBV14 to TRBJ2-5, with D uncertain. Germline V gene data show CDR1 as SGHDN and CDR2 as FVKESK. CDR3 length equals 12 residues. V lost 0 bases and J lost 10, with 9 bases in between. CDR3 loop: CASSQERVHQYF. CDR3 in DNA: TGTGCCAGCAGCCAAGAACGGGTCCACCAGTACTTC.

This clone has only a few counts. The chain links TRBV10-3 to TRBJ2-3; the D gene is possibly TRBD1 (7 bases). Trimming left V 2 bases short and J 1 base short, with 13 bases between. CDR1 and CDR2 (germline): ENHRY, SYGVKD. CDR3 size: 16 residues. CDR3 protein: CAISEKAGTGTDTQYF. The CDR3 DNA follows: TGTGCCATCAGTGAGAAGGCGGGGACAGGCACAGATACGCAGTATTTT.

The rearrangement uses TRBV9 and TRBJ1-5; 12 nucleotides line up with TRBD1. CDR3 size: 16 residues. Looked up from germline, CDR1 is SGDLS and CDR2 is YYNGEE. V dropped 4 bases and J dropped 5; count of bases not matched to a gene: 7. CDR3 region: CASSTGQGARDQPQHF. In DNA form, the CDR3 reads TGTGCCAGCAGCACGGGACAGGGGGCAAGGGATCAGCCCCAGCATTTT.